A selection of T cell receptor beta chains follows, all from one sample in a study of cytomegalovirus exposure and HLA in healthy donors. The repertoire was sequenced with immunoSEQ multiplex PCR; TCRdb's copy has only in-frame clones and lacks some. Here the sample spans 200,000 or so clones, roughly 84% being singletons. The specimen sequenced was PBMCs. Receptors were obtained from a girl aged 10 to 17 in good health and CMV-seronegative. Both conserved end residues are part of each CDR3. A D gene is named only where the DNA matches it firmly. Some rows mark clone size as missing; the rest say once, few, many or name a class of expanded clone.

TRBV28	14	-	TRBJ1-2	-	CASSFPGYVYGYTF	TGTGCCAGCAGTTTTCCAGGGTACGTCTATGGCTACACCTTC
TRBV5-8	13	-	TRBJ2-7	TRBD1	CASSSGQQYEQYF	TGTGCCAGCAGCTCGGGACAGCAGTACGAGCAGTACTTC
TRBV19	20	few	TRBJ1-5	-	CASSIDRGQSPPDRNQPQHF	TGTGCCAGTAGTATAGACCGAGGACAGTCCCCGCCTGATCGCAATCAGCCCCAGCATTTT
TRBV9	15	-	TRBJ2-1	TRBD2	CASSVGTSGVNEQFF	TGTGCCAGCAGCGTCGGGACTAGCGGCGTTAATGAGCAGTTCTTC
TRBV7-6	11	few	TRBJ2-7	-	CASSLSGEQYF	TGTGCCAGCAGCTTATCGGGCGAGCAGTACTTC
TRBV18	12	-	TRBJ2-7	-	CASSPTSYEQYF	TGTGCCAGCTCACCGACAAGCTACGAGCAGTACTTC
TRBV5-1	17	-	TRBJ1-3	TRBD1	CASSFDREPGSGNTIYF	TGCGCCAGCAGCTTTGACAGGGAACCTGGCTCTGGAAACACCATATATTTT
TRBV5-1	15	once	TRBJ1-4	-	CASSRERATNEKLFF	TGCGCCAGCAGCCGCGAACGAGCAACTAATGAAAAACTGTTTTTT
TRBV28	14	-	TRBJ2-7	TRBD2	CASSLLAGVYEQYF	TGTGCCAGCAGTCTTCTAGCGGGAGTTTACGAGCAGTACTTC
TRBV7-2	17	-	TRBJ2-3	TRBD2	CASSLVHSGGARDTQYF	TGTGCCAGCAGCTTAGTCCATAGCGGGGGGGCTAGAGATACGCAGTATTTT
TRBV4-2	15	-	TRBJ2-7	TRBD2	CASSQAGTSGYEQYF	TGTGCCAGCAGCCAAGCCGGGACTAGCGGCTACGAGCAGTACTTC
TRBV14	12	-	TRBJ2-1	-	CASSPPNNEQFF	TGTGCCAGCAGCCCCCCTAACAATGAGCAGTTCTTC
TRBV4-1	13	-	TRBJ2-7	-	CASSQEQGNEQYF	TGCGCCAGCAGCCAAGAACAGGGAAACGAGCAGTACTTC
TRBV7-9	14	-	TRBJ2-1	TRBD1	CASSKQGAEIEQFF	TGTGCCAGCAGCAAACAGGGGGCTGAAATTGAGCAGTTCTTC
TRBV7-9	15	-	TRBJ2-1	TRBD2	CASSRTSGSLDEQFF	TGTGCCAGCAGCCGGACTAGCGGGAGTCTTGATGAGCAGTTCTTC
TRBV6-6	15	-	TRBJ1-5	-	CASRTTATSNQPQHF	TGTGCCAGCAGGACGACAGCCACTAGCAATCAGCCCCAGCATTTT
TRBV4-3	15	-	TRBJ2-3	-	CASSQNELLADTQYF	TGCGCCAGCAGCCAGAATGAGTTACTAGCAGATACGCAGTATTTT
TRBV9	14	-	TRBJ1-1	-	CASSVAAWDSEAFF	TGTGCCAGCAGCGTAGCTGCTTGGGACTCCGAAGCTTTCTTT
TRBV9	17	-	TRBJ2-5	TRBD2	CASSVAPGGSGGETQYF	TGTGCCAGCAGCGTAGCTCCCGGGGGTAGCGGGGGTGAGACCCAGTACTTC
TRBV19	16	-	TRBJ2-5	-	CASSIEGQGLQETQYF	TGTGCCAGTAGTATAGAAGGGCAGGGACTCCAAGAGACCCAGTACTTC
TRBV6-6	16	few	TRBJ2-7	-	CASSSASELLAYEQYF	TGTGCCAGCAGTTCTGCTAGCGAGTTATTGGCTTACGAGCAGTACTTC
TRBV5-4	16	many	TRBJ2-2	TRBD1	CASSLSGTGSTGELFF	TGTGCCAGCAGCTTGTCCGGGACAGGGAGTACCGGGGAGCTGTTTTTT
TRBV2	11	-	TRBJ2-7	TRBD2	CASGLAYEQYF	TGTGCCAGCGGACTAGCGTACGAGCAGTACTTC
TRBV19	11	-	TRBJ1-1	-	CASSIGVIAFF	TGTGCCAGTAGTATCGGGGTCATTGCTTTCTTT
TRBV5-1	16	-	TRBJ2-7	TRBD2	CASSLTSGTYSYEQYF	TGCGCCAGCAGCTTAACTAGCGGGACATACTCCTACGAGCAGTACTTC
TRBV20-1	11	once	TRBJ1-1	-	CSVRLNTEAFF	TGCAGTGTGCGGCTGAACACTGAAGCTTTCTTT
TRBV6-1	13	-	TRBJ2-1	TRBD1	CASSEVPGQGSFF	TGTGCCAGCAGTGAAGTTCCGGGACAGGGGTCCTTCTTC
TRBV30	14	-	TRBJ2-3	-	CAWSWSGSTDTQYF	TGTGCCTGGAGTTGGAGCGGGAGCACAGATACGCAGTATTTT
TRBV30	15	-	TRBJ1-1	TRBD1	CAWSVGQGANTEAFF	TGTGCCTGGAGTGTAGGACAGGGGGCGAACACTGAAGCTTTCTTT
TRBV6-5	13	-	TRBJ2-3	TRBD2	CASGGLATDTQYF	TGTGCCAGCGGCGGACTAGCCACAGATACGCAGTATTTT
TRBV10-3	14	-	TRBJ2-7	TRBD1	CAISDGTGDYEQYF	TGTGCCATCAGTGATGGGACAGGGGACTACGAGCAGTACTTC
TRBV2	14	-	TRBJ1-2	TRBD1	CASSPTTGGNGYTF	TGTGCCAGCAGTCCTACGACAGGGGGCAATGGCTACACCTTC
TRBV28	16	-	TRBJ2-7	TRBD1	CASSFAGGTRSYEQYF	TGTGCCAGCAGTTTTGCAGGGGGAACGCGGTCCTACGAGCAGTACTTC
TRBV5-1	15	-	TRBJ2-7	TRBD1	CASSLGQGAVDEQYF	TGCGCCAGCAGCTTGGGACAGGGGGCTGTCGACGAGCAGTACTTC
TRBV27	12	few	TRBJ2-5	-	CASSLPQETQYF	TGTGCCAGTTCACTCCCTCAAGAGACCCAGTACTTC
TRBV29-1	11	once	TRBJ1-1	-	CSVGPNTEAFF	TGCAGCGTTGGGCCGAACACTGAAGCTTTCTTT
TRBV28	13	-	TRBJ2-1	-	CASSLDNYNEQFF	TGTGCCAGCAGTTTAGACAATTACAATGAGCAGTTCTTC
TRBV28	14	once	TRBJ2-7	TRBD1	CASSLPGQGYEQYF	TGTGCCAGCAGCCTACCGGGACAGGGTTACGAGCAGTACTTC
TRBV2	14	-	TRBJ2-3	-	CASSEALPGDTQYF	TGTGCCAGCAGTGAAGCGCTTCCAGGAGATACGCAGTATTTT
TRBV5-4	14	-	TRBJ1-2	-	CASSAGGTVYGYTF	TGTGCCAGCAGCGCCGGAGGTACCGTCTATGGCTACACCTTC
TRBV6-6	14	-	TRBJ1-1	TRBD1	CASGRGQGSGEAFF	TGTGCCAGCGGGAGGGGACAGGGTTCAGGTGAAGCTTTCTTT
TRBV27	13	-	TRBJ1-2	-	CASSLGPFYGYTF	TGTGCCAGCAGTTTAGGGCCCTTCTATGGCTACACCTTC
TRBV4-1	15	few	TRBJ1-2	-	CASSQDSKTNYGYTF	TGCGCCAGCAGCCAAGATTCCAAAACAAACTATGGCTACACCTTC
TRBV18	15	-	TRBJ2-1	TRBD2	CASSLSGVPNNEQFF	TGTGCCAGCTCACTGAGCGGGGTCCCTAACAATGAGCAGTTCTTC
TRBV2	15	-	TRBJ2-7	-	CASTGGTLSSYEQYF	TGTGCCAGCACTGGGGGGACTCTGAGCTCCTACGAGCAGTACTTC
TRBV27	16	-	TRBJ2-7	TRBD2	CASSPGGGWGQYEQYF	TGTGCCAGCAGCCCCGGGGGAGGGTGGGGCCAATACGAGCAGTACTTC
TRBV7-9	14	-	TRBJ1-1	TRBD1	CASSQLGGRTEAFF	TGTGCCAGCAGCCAACTAGGGGGCCGTACTGAAGCTTTCTTT
TRBV7-3	16	once	TRBJ2-2	-	CASSLETGRNTGELFF	TGTGCCAGCAGCTTAGAAACAGGGAGGAACACCGGGGAGCTGTTTTTT
TRBV11-3	14	-	TRBJ2-7	TRBD1	CASSAGGPSYEQYF	TGTGCCAGCAGCGCAGGGGGACCCTCCTACGAGCAGTACTTC
TRBV6-1	15	-	TRBJ1-5	TRBD1	CASSFRGESNQPQHF	TGTGCCAGCAGCTTCAGGGGGGAAAGCAATCAGCCCCAGCATTTT
TRBV4-1	16	-	TRBJ1-4	TRBD1	CASSQGEGQGFEKLFF	TGCGCCAGCAGCCAAGGAGAGGGACAGGGGTTTGAAAAACTGTTTTTT
TRBV2	16	-	TRBJ2-6	-	CASRGTRLPGANVLTF	TGTGCCAGCAGGGGGACAAGGCTTCCTGGGGCCAACGTCCTGACTTTC
TRBV5-1	13	-	TRBJ1-2	-	CASSLAQGSGYTF	TGCGCCAGCAGCTTGGCTCAGGGGAGTGGCTACACCTTC
TRBV9	16	-	TRBJ2-7	-	CASSVEGDPTPYEQYF	TGTGCCAGCAGCGTAGAGGGAGACCCTACCCCCTACGAGCAGTACTTC
TRBV28	14	few	TRBJ1-1	-	CASSLVSRPREAFF	TGTGCCAGCAGTTTAGTTTCCAGGCCCCGGGAGGCTTTCTTT
TRBV2	11	once	TRBJ2-5	-	CASASGWTQYF	TGTGCCTCCGCATCGGGTTGGACCCAGTACTTC
TRBV6-5	16	-	TRBJ2-1	TRBD2	CASSYSSASGSNEQFF	TGTGCCAGCAGTTACTCTAGTGCTAGCGGGAGCAATGAGCAGTTCTTC
TRBV30	12	-	TRBJ1-2	-	CASTRLGVGYTF	TGTGCCTCCACCCGATTAGGGGTCGGCTACACCTTC
TRBV19	15	-	TRBJ2-6	TRBD1	CASRTGFAGANVLTF	TGTGCCAGCCGGACAGGGTTCGCTGGGGCCAACGTCCTGACTTTC